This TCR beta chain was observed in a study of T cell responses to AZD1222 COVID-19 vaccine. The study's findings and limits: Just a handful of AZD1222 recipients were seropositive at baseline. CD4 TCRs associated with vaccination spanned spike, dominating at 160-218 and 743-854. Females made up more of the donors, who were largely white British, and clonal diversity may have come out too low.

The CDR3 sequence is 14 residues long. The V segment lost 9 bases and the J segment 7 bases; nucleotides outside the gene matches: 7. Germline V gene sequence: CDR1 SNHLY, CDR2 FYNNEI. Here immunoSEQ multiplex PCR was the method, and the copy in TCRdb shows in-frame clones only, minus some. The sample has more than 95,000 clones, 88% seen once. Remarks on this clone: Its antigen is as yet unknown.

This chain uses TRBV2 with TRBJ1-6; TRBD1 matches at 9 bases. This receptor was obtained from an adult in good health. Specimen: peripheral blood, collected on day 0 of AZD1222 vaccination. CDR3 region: CASEPGQGNSPLHF. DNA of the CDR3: TGTGCCAGTGAACCGGGACAGGGAAATTCACCCCTCCACTTT.